This is a list of T cell receptor beta chains from one sample in a study of T cell changes during pregnancy in multiple sclerosis. TCRdb's table, derived via immunoSEQ multiplex PCR, lists solely in-frame clones and lacks some. This sample has tens of thousands of clones, with just under 95% found just once. Sequencing was performed on CD8+ T cells from peripheral blood mononuclear cells, taken in the third trimester of pregnancy. These receptors were taken from a female donor with multiple sclerosis, enrolled in a pregnancy study. The conserved cysteine and the conserved F or W are not part of the CDR3 here. The D gene is left open where the match is weak.

TRBJ1-2 | TRBV7-9 | NA | ATGTPNGIYGYT
TRBJ2-3 | TRBV29-1 | NA | SVEDPRLDTDTQY
TRBJ1-6 | TRBV19 | NA | ASRPFGTANSPLH
TRBJ2-7 | TRBV6-6 | TRBD1 | ASSYPDRDHEQY
TRBJ1-6 | TRBV19 | NA | ASSTRDIANSPLH
TRBJ1-2 | TRBV2 | NA | ASNLRGAYGYT
TRBJ2-7 | TRBV2 | NA | ASSENSSYEQY
TRBJ2-7 | TRBV2 | TRBD1 | ASSDGTEPLYEQY
TRBJ2-6 | TRBV5-8 | NA | ASSFRDFTSGANVLT
TRBJ1-1 | TRBV9 | NA | ASSEGDTDQSF
TRBJ2-3 | TRBV7-9 | TRBD2 | ASSLGTSGGPTDTQY
TRBJ2-1 | TRBV11-1 | NA | ASSFGAPNEQF
TRBJ2-1 | TRBV4-2 | NA | ASSQDPWGGAYNEQF
TRBJ2-1 | TRBV7-8 | TRBD2 | ASSQISGGYNEQF
TRBJ2-7 | TRBV7-3 | NA | ASSPQTGFPYEQY
TRBJ2-3 | TRBV5-6 | TRBD2 | ASSSGTSGGSLNTDTQY
TRBJ2-7 | TRBV5-6 | NA | ASSLIGSSYEQY
TRBJ2-7 | TRBV7-9 | NA | ASSGPDRPYEQY
TRBJ2-7 | TRBV9 | NA | ASSEGGDAYEQY
TRBJ1-2 | TRBV29-1 | NA | SVEDWSTRYGYT
TRBJ1-2 | TRBV13 | TRBD1 | ASSPGTGGYGYT
TRBJ1-4 | TRBV7-9 | TRBD1 | ASSSWESGTGNEKLF
TRBJ2-7 | TRBV5-4 | TRBD2 | ASSGRTSGGTYEQY
TRBJ2-7 | TRBV11-3 | NA | ASSLAGGATYEQY